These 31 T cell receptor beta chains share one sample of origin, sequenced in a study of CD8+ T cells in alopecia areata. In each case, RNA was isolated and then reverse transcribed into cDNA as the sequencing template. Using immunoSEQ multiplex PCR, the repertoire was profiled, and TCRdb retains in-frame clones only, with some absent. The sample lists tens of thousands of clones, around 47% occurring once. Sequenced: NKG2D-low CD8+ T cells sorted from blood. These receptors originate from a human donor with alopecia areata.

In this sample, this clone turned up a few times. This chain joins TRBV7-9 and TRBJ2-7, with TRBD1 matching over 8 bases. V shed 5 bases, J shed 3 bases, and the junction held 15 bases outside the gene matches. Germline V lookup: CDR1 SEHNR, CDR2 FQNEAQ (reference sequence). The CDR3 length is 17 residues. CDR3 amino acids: CASSRDRYSVVGYEQYF. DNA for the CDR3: TGTGCCAGCAGCCGGGACAGGTATTCAGTTGTGGGCTACGAGCAGTACTTC. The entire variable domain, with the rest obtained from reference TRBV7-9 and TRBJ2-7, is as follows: DTGVSQNPRHKITKRGQNVTFRCDPISEHNRLYWYRQTLGQGPEFLTYFQNEAQLEKSRLLSDRFSAERPKGSFSTLEIQRTEQGDSAMYLCASSRDRYSVVGYEQYFGPGTRLTVT.

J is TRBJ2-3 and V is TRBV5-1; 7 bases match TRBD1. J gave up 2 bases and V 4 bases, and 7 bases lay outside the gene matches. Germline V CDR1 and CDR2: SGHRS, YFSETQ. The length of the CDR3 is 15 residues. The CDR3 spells CASSVRDSPTDTQYF. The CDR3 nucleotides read TGCGCCAGCAGCGTCCGGGACAGCCCCACAGATACGCAGTATTTT.

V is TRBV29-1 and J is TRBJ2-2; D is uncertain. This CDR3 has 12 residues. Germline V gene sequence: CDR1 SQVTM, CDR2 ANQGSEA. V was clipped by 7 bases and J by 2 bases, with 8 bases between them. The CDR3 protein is CSARPNTGELFF. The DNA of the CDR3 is TGCAGCGCCCGACCCAACACCGGGGAGCTGTTTTTT.

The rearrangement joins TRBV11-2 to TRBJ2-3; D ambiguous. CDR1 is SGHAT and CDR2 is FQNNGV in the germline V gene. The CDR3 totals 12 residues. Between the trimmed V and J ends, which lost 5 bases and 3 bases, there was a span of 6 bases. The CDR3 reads CASSRWTDTQYF. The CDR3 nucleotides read TGTGCCAGCAGCCGGTGGACAGATACGCAGTATTTT.

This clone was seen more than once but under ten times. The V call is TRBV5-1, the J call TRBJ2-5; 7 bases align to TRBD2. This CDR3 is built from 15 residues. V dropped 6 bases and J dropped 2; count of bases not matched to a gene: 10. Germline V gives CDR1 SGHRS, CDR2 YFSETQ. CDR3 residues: CASTFLPAGQETQYF. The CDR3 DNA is TGCGCCAGCACCTTTCTCCCAGCGGGACAAGAGACCCAGTACTTC.

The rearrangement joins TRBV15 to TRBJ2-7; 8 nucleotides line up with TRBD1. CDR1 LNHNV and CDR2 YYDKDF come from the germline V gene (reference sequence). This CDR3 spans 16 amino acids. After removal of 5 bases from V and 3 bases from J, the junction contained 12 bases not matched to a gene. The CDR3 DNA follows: TGTGCCACCAGCGGATATGGACAGGGATTAGTCTACGAGCAGTACTTC. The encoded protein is CATSGYGQGLVYEQYF.

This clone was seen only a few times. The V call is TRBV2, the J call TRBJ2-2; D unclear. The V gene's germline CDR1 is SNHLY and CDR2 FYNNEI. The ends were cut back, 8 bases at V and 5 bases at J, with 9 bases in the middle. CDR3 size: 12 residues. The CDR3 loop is CASPAATGELFF. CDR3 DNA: TGTGCCAGCCCGGCGGCGACCGGGGAGCTGTTTTTT.

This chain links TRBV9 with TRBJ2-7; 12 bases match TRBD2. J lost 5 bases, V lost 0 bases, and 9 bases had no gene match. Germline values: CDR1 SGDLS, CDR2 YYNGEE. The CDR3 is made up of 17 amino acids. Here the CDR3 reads CASSVELAGGRSHEQYF. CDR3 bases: TGTGCCAGCAGCGTAGAGCTAGCGGGAGGGCGGTCCCACGAGCAGTACTTC.

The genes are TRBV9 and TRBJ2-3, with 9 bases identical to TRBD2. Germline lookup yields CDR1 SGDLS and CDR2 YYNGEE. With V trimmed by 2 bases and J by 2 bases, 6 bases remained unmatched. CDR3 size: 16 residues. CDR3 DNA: TGTGCCAGCAGCGTCCGAGGGACTAGCCCCACAGATACGCAGTATTTT. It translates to CASSVRGTSPTDTQYF.

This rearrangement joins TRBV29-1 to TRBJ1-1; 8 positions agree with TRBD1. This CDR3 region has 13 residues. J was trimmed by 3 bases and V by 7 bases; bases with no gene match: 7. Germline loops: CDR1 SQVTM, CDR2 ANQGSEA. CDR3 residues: CSGLTGAYTEAFF. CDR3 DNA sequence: TGCAGCGGTCTGACAGGGGCCTACACTGAAGCTTTCTTT.

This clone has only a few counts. In DNA form, the CDR3 reads TGTGCCAGCACCGAACGGACAGGGCACAATCAGCCCCAGCATTTT. This codes for CASTERTGHNQPQHF. V is TRBV21-1 and J is TRBJ1-5; TRBD1 is the table's D call, not checked against the DNA. TRBV21-1 is classified as a pseudogene. The CDR3 has 15 amino acids.

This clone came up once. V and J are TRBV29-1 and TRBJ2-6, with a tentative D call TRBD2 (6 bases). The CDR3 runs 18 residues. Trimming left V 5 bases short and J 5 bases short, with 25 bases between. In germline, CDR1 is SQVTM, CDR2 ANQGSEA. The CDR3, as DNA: TGCAGCGTTAGAATCGCACTAGCATACAAAAGTCGGGCCAACGTCCTGACTTTC. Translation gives CSVRIALAYKSRANVLTF.

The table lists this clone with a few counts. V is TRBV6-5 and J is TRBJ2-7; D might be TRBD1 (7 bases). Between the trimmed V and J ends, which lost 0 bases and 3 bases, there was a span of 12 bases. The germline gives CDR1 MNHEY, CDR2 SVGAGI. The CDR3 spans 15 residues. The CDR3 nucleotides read TGTGCCAGCAGTTACTCTGGCCAGGGGGGCTACGAGCAGTACTTC. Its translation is CASSYSGQGGYEQYF.

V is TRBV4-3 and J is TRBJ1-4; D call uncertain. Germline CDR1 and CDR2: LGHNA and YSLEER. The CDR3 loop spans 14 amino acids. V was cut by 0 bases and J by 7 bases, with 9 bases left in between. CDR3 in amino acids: CASSQDRRGEKLFF. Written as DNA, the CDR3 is TGCGCCAGCAGCCAAGACAGGCGCGGTGAAAAACTGTTTTTT.

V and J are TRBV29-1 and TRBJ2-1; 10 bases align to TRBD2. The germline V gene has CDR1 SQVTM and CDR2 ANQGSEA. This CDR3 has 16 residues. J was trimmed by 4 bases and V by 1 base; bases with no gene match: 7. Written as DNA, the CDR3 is TGCAGCGTTGAAGGTCGCCCTAGCGGGAGTTACAATGAGCAGTTCTTC. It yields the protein CSVEGRPSGSYNEQFF.

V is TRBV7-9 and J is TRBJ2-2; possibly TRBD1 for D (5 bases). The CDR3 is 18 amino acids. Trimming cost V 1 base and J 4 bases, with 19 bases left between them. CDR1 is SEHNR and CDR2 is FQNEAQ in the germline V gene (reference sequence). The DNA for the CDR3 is TGTGCCAGCAGCTTAGAAGGTTTGGGGCGGTCAACCACCGGGGAGCTGTTTTTT. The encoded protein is CASSLEGLGRSTTGELFF.

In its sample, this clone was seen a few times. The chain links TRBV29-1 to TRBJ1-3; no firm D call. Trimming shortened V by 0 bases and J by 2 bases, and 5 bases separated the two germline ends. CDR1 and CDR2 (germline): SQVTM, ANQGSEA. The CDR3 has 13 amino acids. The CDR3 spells CSVEEDPGNTIYF. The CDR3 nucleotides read TGCAGCGTTGAAGAAGACCCTGGAAACACCATATATTTT.

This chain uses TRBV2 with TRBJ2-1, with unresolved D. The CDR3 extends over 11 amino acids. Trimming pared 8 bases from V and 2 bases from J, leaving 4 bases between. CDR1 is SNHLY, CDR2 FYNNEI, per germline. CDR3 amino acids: CASLTYNEQFF. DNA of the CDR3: TGTGCCAGCCTCACCTACAATGAGCAGTTCTTC.

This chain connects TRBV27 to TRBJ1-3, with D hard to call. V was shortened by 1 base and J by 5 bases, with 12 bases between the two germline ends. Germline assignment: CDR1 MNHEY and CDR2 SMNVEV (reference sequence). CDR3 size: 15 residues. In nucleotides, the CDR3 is TGTGCCAGCAGTTTATGGCCTATCAGCCGAAACACCATATATTTT. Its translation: CASSLWPISRNTIYF.

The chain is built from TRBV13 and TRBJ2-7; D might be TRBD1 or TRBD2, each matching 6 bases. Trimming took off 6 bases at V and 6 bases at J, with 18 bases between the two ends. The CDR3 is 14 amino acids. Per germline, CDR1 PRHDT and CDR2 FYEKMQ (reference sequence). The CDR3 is CASSPNSGAPEQYF. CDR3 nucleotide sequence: TGTGCCAGCAGTCCCAATTCGGGGGCTCCCGAGCAGTACTTC.

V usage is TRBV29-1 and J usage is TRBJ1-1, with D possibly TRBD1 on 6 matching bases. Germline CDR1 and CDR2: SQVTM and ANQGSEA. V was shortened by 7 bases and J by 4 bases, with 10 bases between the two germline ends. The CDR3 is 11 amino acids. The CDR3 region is CSGDRRTEAFF. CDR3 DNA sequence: TGCAGCGGAGACAGGCGCACTGAAGCTTTCTTT.

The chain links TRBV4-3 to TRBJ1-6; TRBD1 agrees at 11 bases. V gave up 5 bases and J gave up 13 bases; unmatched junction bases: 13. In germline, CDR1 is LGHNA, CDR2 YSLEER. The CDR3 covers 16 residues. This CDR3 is CASSTDSGTGGYPLHF. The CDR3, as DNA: TGCGCCAGCAGCACGGATTCCGGGACAGGGGGTTACCCCCTCCACTTT.

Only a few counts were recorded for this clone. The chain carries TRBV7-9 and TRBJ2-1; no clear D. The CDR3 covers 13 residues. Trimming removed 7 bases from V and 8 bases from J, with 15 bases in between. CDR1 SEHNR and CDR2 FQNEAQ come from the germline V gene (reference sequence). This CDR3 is CASNLVLTHEQFF. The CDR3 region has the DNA TGTGCCAGCAACCTGGTCCTTACACATGAGCAGTTCTTC.

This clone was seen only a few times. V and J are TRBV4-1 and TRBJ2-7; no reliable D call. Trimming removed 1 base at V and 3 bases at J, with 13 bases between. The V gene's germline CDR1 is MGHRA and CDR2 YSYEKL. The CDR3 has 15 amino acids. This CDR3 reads CASSQGAGSGYEQYF. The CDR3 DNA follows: TGCGCCAGCAGCCAAGGTGCCGGCTCCGGCTACGAGCAGTACTTC.

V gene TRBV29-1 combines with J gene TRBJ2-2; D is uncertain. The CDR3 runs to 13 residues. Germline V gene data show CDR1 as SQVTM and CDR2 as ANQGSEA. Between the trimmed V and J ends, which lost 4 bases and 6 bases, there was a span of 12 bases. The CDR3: CSVVGLRSGELFF. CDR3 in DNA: TGCAGCGTTGTAGGGTTGCGGTCCGGGGAGCTGTTTTTT.

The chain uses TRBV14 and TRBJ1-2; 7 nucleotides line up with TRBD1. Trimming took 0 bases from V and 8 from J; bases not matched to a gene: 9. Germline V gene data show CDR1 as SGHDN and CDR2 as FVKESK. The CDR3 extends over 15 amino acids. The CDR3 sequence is CASSQDYDRARGYTF. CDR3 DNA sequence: TGTGCCAGCAGCCAAGATTATGACAGGGCGCGAGGCTACACCTTC.

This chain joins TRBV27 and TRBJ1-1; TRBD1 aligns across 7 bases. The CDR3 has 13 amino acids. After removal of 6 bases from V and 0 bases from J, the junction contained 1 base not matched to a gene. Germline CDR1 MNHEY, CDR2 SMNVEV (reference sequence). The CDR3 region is CASRDRLNTEAFF. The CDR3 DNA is TGTGCCAGCAGGGACAGGCTGAACACTGAAGCTTTCTTT.

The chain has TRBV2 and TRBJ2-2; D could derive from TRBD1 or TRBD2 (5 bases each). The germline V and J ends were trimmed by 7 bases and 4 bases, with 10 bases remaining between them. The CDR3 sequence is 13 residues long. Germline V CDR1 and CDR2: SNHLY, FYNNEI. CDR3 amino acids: CASTRDPTGELFF. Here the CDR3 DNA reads TGTGCCAGCACACGGGACCCCACCGGGGAGCTGTTTTTT.

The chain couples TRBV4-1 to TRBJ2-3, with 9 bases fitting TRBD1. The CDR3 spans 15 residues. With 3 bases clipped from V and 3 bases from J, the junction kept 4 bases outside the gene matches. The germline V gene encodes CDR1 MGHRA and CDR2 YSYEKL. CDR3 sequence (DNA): TGCGCCAGCAGCCACCCGACAGGGGGAACAGATACGCAGTATTTT. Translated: CASSHPTGGTDTQYF.

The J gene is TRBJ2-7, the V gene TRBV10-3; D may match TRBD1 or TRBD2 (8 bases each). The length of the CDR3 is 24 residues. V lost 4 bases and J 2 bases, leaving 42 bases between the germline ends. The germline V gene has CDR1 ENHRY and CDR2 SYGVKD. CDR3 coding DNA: TGTGCCATCAGTGGGCTGCAGCGTCAGGGGGCGGTGGGGCCTAGCGGGCTACTCCCCTACGAGCAGTACTTC. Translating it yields CAISGLQRQGAVGPSGLLPYEQYF.

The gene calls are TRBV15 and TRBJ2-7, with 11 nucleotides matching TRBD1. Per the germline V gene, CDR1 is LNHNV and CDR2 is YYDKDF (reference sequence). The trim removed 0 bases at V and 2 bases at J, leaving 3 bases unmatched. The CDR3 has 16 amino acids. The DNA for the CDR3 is TGTGCCACCAGCAGAGAGGGACAGGGGGACACCTACGAGCAGTACGTC. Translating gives CATSREGQGDTYEQYV.